This T cell receptor beta chain was observed in a study of Graves' ophthalmopathy and Graves' hyperthyroidism. This clonotype has a count of ten or more. The CDR3 is made up of 16 amino acids. V lost 1 base to trimming and J lost 1 base; unmatched junction nucleotides: 6. The germline V gene has CDR1 SGHAT and CDR2 FQDESV (reference sequence). The study amplified TCR beta CDR3 regions using RNA transcripts. First-round RT-PCR with HTBI primers preceded a second-round multiplex PCR. TCRdb processed the multiplex PCR reads anew with MiXCR; each CDR3 protein has one entry. Here the sample spans a few hundred thousand distinct CDR3 sequences, approximately 15% being singletons.

The chain is built from TRBV11-1 and TRBJ1-1; 7 positions agree with TRBD1. The TCR originated in a woman in her late teens or twenties with stable Graves' hyperthyroidism. Sequenced material: peripheral blood. The CDR3 sequence: CASSLGLTGANTEAFF. CDR3 sequence (DNA): TGTGCCAGCAGCTTAGGCCTTACAGGGGCGAACACTGAAGCTTTCTTT.